These T cell receptor beta chains were read from a single sample in a study of OX40 agonist ivuxolimab in advanced cancers. Clones were read by immunoSEQ multiplex PCR, and TCRdb kept only the in-frame ones, dropping some. Of 90,000 to 100,000 clones in the sample, 90% to 97% were seen once. The specimen was CD4+ or CD8+ T cells sorted from blood, collected in a trial of the OX40 agonist ivuxolimab. These receptors came from an adult with an advanced solid tumor such as melanoma, head and neck, liver or kidney cancer. CDR3s include the opening cysteine and the closing phenylalanine or tryptophan. The order of the fields is J gene, clone size, D gene, V gene, CDR3 protein, CDR3 DNA. A D gene is named only where the DNA matches it firmly. Clone size is stated in some rows and not others, as once, few, many or a class when expanded.

j_call: TRBJ2-7
clone_size: once
d_call: -
v_call: TRBV4-2
cdr3_aa: CASSQPGAYEQYF
cdr3_nt: TGTGCCAGCAGCCAGCCCGGGGCCTACGAGCAGTACTTC

j_call: TRBJ2-7
clone_size: -
d_call: -
v_call: TRBV9
cdr3_aa: CASSVGLAYEQYF
cdr3_nt: TGTGCCAGCAGCGTAGGACTAGCCTACGAGCAGTACTTC

j_call: TRBJ2-7
clone_size: -
d_call: -
v_call: TRBV6-1
cdr3_aa: CASSEESYEQYF
cdr3_nt: TGTGCCAGCAGTGAAGAGTCCTACGAGCAGTACTTC

j_call: TRBJ2-3
clone_size: once
d_call: TRBD2
v_call: TRBV19
cdr3_aa: CAAGTSGREKGADTQYF
cdr3_nt: TGTGCCGCCGGGACTAGCGGGAGAGAAAAGGGGGCAGATACGCAGTATTTT

j_call: TRBJ2-7
clone_size: -
d_call: -
v_call: TRBV6-5
cdr3_aa: CASSLPGSSYEQYF
cdr3_nt: TGTGCCAGCAGTCTGCCGGGGAGCTCCTACGAGCAGTACTTC

j_call: TRBJ2-5
clone_size: -
d_call: -
v_call: TRBV7-9
cdr3_aa: CASSLGRREQETQYF
cdr3_nt: TGTGCCAGCAGCTTAGGGAGGAGGGAACAAGAGACCCAGTACTTC

j_call: TRBJ1-1
clone_size: once
d_call: TRBD1
v_call: TRBV7-9
cdr3_aa: CASSAGTGNTEAFF
cdr3_nt: TGTGCCAGCAGTGCCGGGACAGGGAACACTGAAGCTTTCTTT

j_call: TRBJ2-3
clone_size: -
d_call: -
v_call: TRBV25-1
cdr3_aa: CASSVRGGGLPDTQYF
cdr3_nt: TGTGCCAGCAGTGTCAGGGGAGGGGGGCTTCCAGATACGCAGTATTTT

j_call: TRBJ2-7
clone_size: -
d_call: TRBD1
v_call: TRBV10-3
cdr3_aa: CAISDKDRGDTYEQYF
cdr3_nt: TGTGCCATCAGTGACAAGGACAGGGGGGACACCTACGAGCAGTACTTC

j_call: TRBJ2-5
clone_size: once
d_call: -
v_call: TRBV4-1
cdr3_aa: CASSQEMQDETQYF
cdr3_nt: TGCGCCAGCAGCCAAGAGATGCAGGATGAGACCCAGTACTTC

j_call: TRBJ1-2
clone_size: -
d_call: -
v_call: TRBV28
cdr3_aa: CASSFVPVDSRGYTF
cdr3_nt: TGTGCCAGCAGTTTCGTCCCGGTGGACAGCCGGGGCTACACCTTC